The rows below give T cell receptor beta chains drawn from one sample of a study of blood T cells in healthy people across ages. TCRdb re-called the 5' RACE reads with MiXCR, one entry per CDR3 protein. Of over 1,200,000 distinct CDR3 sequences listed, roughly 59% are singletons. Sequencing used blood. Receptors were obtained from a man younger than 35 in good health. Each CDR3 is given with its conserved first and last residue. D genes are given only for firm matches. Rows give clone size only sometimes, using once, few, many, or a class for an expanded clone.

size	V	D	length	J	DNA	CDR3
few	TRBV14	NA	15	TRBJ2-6	TGTGCCAGCCGGGACTCTGGATCTGGGGCCAACGTCCTGACTTTC	CASRDSGSGANVLTF
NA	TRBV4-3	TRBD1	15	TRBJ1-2	TGCGCCAGCAGCCCGTCGGGGGACAGGGGCTATGGCTACACCTTC	CASSPSGDRGYGYTF
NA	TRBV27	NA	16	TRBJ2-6	TGTGCCAGCAGTTTCCTTGGAGTCTCTGGGGCCAACGTCCTGACTTTC	CASSFLGVSGANVLTF
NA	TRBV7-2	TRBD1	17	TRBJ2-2	TGTGCCAGCAGCACACCCCGGGACAGGGCATTCACCGGGGAGCTGTTTTTT	CASSTPRDRAFTGELFF
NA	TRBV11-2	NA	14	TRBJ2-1	TGTGCCAGCAGCTTAGCTGTCGGCGACAATGAGCAGTTCTTC	CASSLAVGDNEQFF
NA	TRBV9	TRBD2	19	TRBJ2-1	TGTGCCAGCAGCCCCAGCGGGACTAGCGGGCTTCTTTCCTACAATGAGCAGTTCTTC	CASSPSGTSGLLSYNEQFF
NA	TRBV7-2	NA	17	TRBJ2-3	TGTGCCAGCAGCTCGACGGCGCTTAGGGCGGGCACAGATACGCAGTATTTT	CASSSTALRAGTDTQYF
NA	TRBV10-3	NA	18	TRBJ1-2	TGTGCCATCAGTGAGAGCTCATTACGTATGGGGATGGAGAATGGCTACACCTTC	CAISESSLRMGMENGYTF
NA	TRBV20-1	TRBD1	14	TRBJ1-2	TGCAGTGCTACCACCGGGACAGGATCCTATGGCTACACCTTC	CSATTGTGSYGYTF
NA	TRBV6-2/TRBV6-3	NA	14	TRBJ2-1	TGTGCCGGAGCCGTTGGGGCAGACTACAATGAGCAGTTCTTC	CAGAVGADYNEQFF
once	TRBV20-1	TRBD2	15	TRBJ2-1	TGCAGTGCTAACCAGAACTGGGGGGGTTACAATGAGCAGTTCTTC	CSANQNWGGYNEQFF
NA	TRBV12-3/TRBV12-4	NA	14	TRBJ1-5	TGTGCCAGCAGTTTAGGTCCAGTCTTGAAGCCCCAGCATTTT	CASSLGPVLKPQHF
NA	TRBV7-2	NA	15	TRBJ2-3	TGTGCCAGCAGCTTAGGAGTCGGTGGGGCAGATACGCAGTATTTT	CASSLGVGGADTQYF
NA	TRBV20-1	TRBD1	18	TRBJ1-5	TGCAGTGCCAGGCCTGGGACAGGGGGTACGGGGAGCAATCAGCCCCAGCATTTT	CSARPGTGGTGSNQPQHF
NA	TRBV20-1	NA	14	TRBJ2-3	TGCAGTGCTAGTGGGGGGCTGGTCACAGATACGCAGTATTTT	CSASGGLVTDTQYF
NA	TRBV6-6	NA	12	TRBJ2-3	TGTGCCAGCGAGGGGGAGGCAGATACGCAGTATTTT	CASEGEADTQYF